This T cell receptor beta chain was obtained from a study of blood T cell repertoires in COVID-19. Study-wide context: PBMCs, B-cell-depleted T cells, or T cells were the source of the cDNA or gDNA that made up the material.

Trimming pared 5 bases from V and 5 bases from J, leaving 10 bases between. This CDR3 comprises 13 residues. Germline CDR1 and CDR2: SNHLY and FYNNEI. How the authors handled the data: Estimation of nucleated cell counts relied on the amplification of reference gene primers. Produced via immunoSEQ multiplex PCR; TCRdb's table is partial and in-frame only. D and trimming come from the DNA, and the V and J calls and clone size come from that table. The table includes fewer than 35,000 clones, roughly 89% detected once. The sample consisted of peripheral blood. The chain employs TRBV2 and TRBJ1-5; D unresolved. The receptor was isolated from a man aged 80 or over with acute or convalescent COVID-19. The CDR3 nucleotides read TGTGCCAGCAGTCCGGGTGAAGATCAGCCCCAGCATTTT. Protein product: CASSPGEDQPQHF.